A selection of T cell receptor beta chains follows, all from one sample in a study of cytomegalovirus exposure and HLA in healthy donors. The table came from immunoSEQ multiplex PCR; TCRdb's copy has only in-frame clones and leaves some out. The table has about 98,000 clones, more than 75% seen once. Sequencing input: PBMCs. The receptors were sampled from a human donor in good health. Both conserved end residues are part of each CDR3. A D gene is named only where the DNA matches it firmly.

j_gene,d_gene,v_gene,CDR3aa
TRBJ2-7,TRBD1,TRBV30,CAWKARDRGFNEQYF
TRBJ2-2,NA,TRBV6-4,CASRRAPKAGELFF
TRBJ1-2,NA,TRBV5-6,CASSLLDSSNYGYTF
TRBJ1-1,NA,TRBV30,CAWRSLPLEAFF
TRBJ1-6,NA,TRBV9,CASSVAGSPLHF
TRBJ1-5,NA,TRBV6-1,CASSEEWGANNQPQHF
TRBJ1-5,TRBD1,TRBV19,CASSLVSGQGGSSNQPQHF
TRBJ1-1,NA,TRBV5-1,CASSREVGRNGRGNSEAFF
TRBJ2-2,TRBD1,TRBV7-9,CASSFRGLRTGELFF
TRBJ1-3,NA,TRBV12-5,CASRSTGGNTIYF
TRBJ1-1,NA,TRBV6-5,CASSYLGGENTEAFF
TRBJ1-5,NA,TRBV30,CAWTVGGVGQPQHF
TRBJ1-4,TRBD1,TRBV6-6,CASKQGPANEKLFF
TRBJ2-1,TRBD1,TRBV11-3,CASSPRQGGLYNEQFF
TRBJ2-5,TRBD2,TRBV2,CASRPSGGRETQYF